A selection of T cell receptor beta chains follows, all from one sample in a study of OX40 agonist ivuxolimab in advanced cancers. Measured with immunoSEQ multiplex PCR; TCRdb has only the in-frame clones, and not every one. The table records 53,000 or so clones, roughly 80% of them present only once. The sample consisted of CD4+ or CD8+ T cells sorted from blood, taken in a trial of the OX40 agonist ivuxolimab. The receptor set was obtained from an adult with an advanced solid tumor such as melanoma, head and neck, liver or kidney cancer. CDR3s include the opening cysteine and the closing phenylalanine or tryptophan. Each record gives: clone size, J gene, V gene, D gene, CDR3 protein, CDR3 DNA. The D gene is left open where the match is weak. Not all rows give a size; the values are once, few, many and, for expanded clones, a class.

NA TRBJ2-3 TRBV19 TRBD2 CASSMLGLATTDTQYF TGTGCCAGTAGTATGTTAGGACTAGCCACCACAGATACGCAGTATTTT
NA TRBJ1-2 TRBV15 NA CATSRDGSLRNYGYTF TGTGCCACCAGCAGAGATGGAAGTTTGCGGAACTATGGCTACACCTTC
NA TRBJ2-2 TRBV11-2 NA CATFENTGELFF TGTGCCACCTTTGAGAACACCGGGGAGCTGTTTTTT
once TRBJ1-6 TRBV6-5 NA CASSGDNSPLHF TGTGCCAGCAGTGGAGACAATTCACCCCTCCACTTT
NA TRBJ1-1 TRBV7-9 NA CASSLQAEAFF TGTGCCAGCAGCTTACAGGCTGAAGCTTTCTTT
NA TRBJ1-5 TRBV28 TRBD1 CASRSTGVPDQPQHF TGTGCCAGCAGATCGACAGGGGTCCCGGATCAGCCCCAGCATTTT
NA TRBJ2-1 TRBV14 TRBD2 CASSHGAGGLPYNEQFF TGTGCCAGCAGCCACGGAGCGGGAGGGCTGCCCTACAATGAGCAGTTCTTC
NA TRBJ2-7 TRBV21-1 NA CASSESPRTGTYEQYF TGTGCCAGCAGCGAATCACCGAGGACAGGCACCTACGAGCAGTACTTC
NA TRBJ2-5 TRBV5-1 TRBD1 CASSLGQGAGETQYF TGCGCCAGCAGCTTAGGACAGGGGGCAGGGGAGACCCAGTACTTC
NA TRBJ2-4 TRBV9 NA CASSVGAVLAKNIQYF TGTGCCAGCAGCGTGGGAGCGGTCCTAGCCAAAAACATTCAGTACTTC
NA TRBJ1-3 TRBV29-1 NA CSVESSAGNTIYF TGCAGCGTTGAATCTAGTGCTGGAAACACCATATATTTT
NA TRBJ2-3 TRBV4-2 TRBD2 CASSQRNSGRSDTQYF TGTGCCAGCAGCCAACGGAATAGCGGGAGATCAGATACGCAGTATTTT
NA TRBJ2-7 TRBV7-2 NA CASSLGPGMGSYEQYF TGTGCCAGCAGCTTAGGGCCGGGAATGGGCTCCTACGAGCAGTACTTC
NA TRBJ2-5 TRBV6-5 TRBD2 CASSYGRESRETQYF TGTGCCAGCAGTTACGGGCGGGAGTCCCGTGAGACCCAGTACTTC
NA TRBJ2-1 TRBV11-2 TRBD1 CASSSTGPGNEQFF TGTGCCAGCAGCTCGACAGGGCCAGGTAATGAGCAGTTCTTC
NA TRBJ2-7 TRBV28 TRBD1 CASSFHGTGAFEQYF TGTGCCAGCAGTTTCCACGGGACAGGGGCGTTCGAGCAGTACTTC
NA TRBJ1-2 TRBV10-3 NA CAISQDRNNGYTF TGTGCCATCAGTCAGGACAGAAACAATGGCTACACCTTC
few TRBJ2-6 TRBV6-5 NA CASSYRGSGANVLTF TGTGCCAGCAGTTACAGGGGCTCTGGGGCCAACGTCCTGACTTTC
NA TRBJ1-3 TRBV4-2 TRBD1 CASSQDGTGGARNTIYF TGTGCCAGCAGCCAAGACGGGACAGGGGGGGCTCGGAACACCATATATTTT
NA TRBJ2-1 TRBV5-4 NA CASSLGFRGNEQFF TGTGCCAGCAGCTTAGGCTTCAGGGGTAATGAGCAGTTCTTC
NA TRBJ1-1 TRBV2 TRBD1 CASRRGQGDVGTEAFF TGTGCCAGCAGACGCGGACAGGGGGATGTGGGGACTGAAGCTTTCTTT
NA TRBJ2-2 TRBV6-6 NA CASSYSGPNTGELFF TGTGCCAGCAGTTACTCAGGCCCGAACACCGGGGAGCTGTTTTTT
NA TRBJ2-3 TRBV5-1 NA CASSLRQSADTQYF TGCGCCAGCAGCTTGCGACAGTCGGCAGATACGCAGTATTTT
NA TRBJ2-2 TRBV6-1 NA CASSEDLVQVGTGELFF TGTGCCAGCAGTGAAGACCTAGTACAAGTGGGAACCGGGGAGCTGTTTTTT
NA TRBJ2-7 TRBV5-4 NA CASSLKAPTYEQYF TGTGCCAGCAGCTTGAAGGCGCCTACCTACGAGCAGTACTTC
NA TRBJ2-1 TRBV29-1 TRBD2 CSVRGGSYNEQFF TGCAGCGTTCGGGGGGGCTCCTACAATGAGCAGTTCTTC
NA TRBJ1-6 TRBV2 TRBD1 CATANQGGGNSPLHF TGTGCCACCGCCAATCAGGGGGGGGGAAATTCACCCCTCCACTTT
NA TRBJ2-7 TRBV7-8 NA CASSLGVSYEQYF TGTGCCAGCAGCTTAGGGGTATCCTACGAGCAGTACTTC
NA TRBJ2-1 TRBV18 NA CASSPPGFSIEQFF TGTGCCAGCTCACCACCAGGGTTTTCGATTGAGCAGTTCTTC
NA TRBJ2-7 TRBV7-2 TRBD2 CASSLVAGGNYEQYF TGTGCCAGCAGCTTAGTAGCGGGAGGAAACTACGAGCAGTACTTC
NA TRBJ2-7 TRBV18 NA CASSARETYEQYF TGTGCCAGCTCGGCCCGGGAGACCTACGAGCAGTACTTC
NA TRBJ1-2 TRBV6-5 NA CASSVHTGTAYGYTF TGTGCCAGCAGCGTACATACAGGCACTGCCTATGGCTACACCTTC
NA TRBJ1-1 TRBV11-2 NA CASSFSQTNTEAFF TGTGCCAGCAGCTTTTCACAGACGAACACTGAAGCTTTCTTT
NA TRBJ2-2 TRBV5-1 NA CASSLAQGTAGELFF TGCGCCAGCAGCTTGGCACAGGGCACAGCCGGGGAGCTGTTTTTT
few TRBJ1-1 TRBV19 NA CASMRVGEAFF TGTGCCAGTATGCGCGTCGGTGAAGCTTTCTTT
NA TRBJ1-5 TRBV6-4 NA CANLRPFNQPQHF TGTGCCAACCTACGGCCGTTCAATCAGCCCCAGCATTTT
NA TRBJ2-7 TRBV6-5 TRBD2 CASSYSTSGTYEQYF TGTGCCAGCAGTTATAGTACTAGCGGAACCTACGAGCAGTACTTC
NA TRBJ2-1 TRBV30 NA CASQSYNEQFF TGTGCCTCCCAGAGCTACAATGAGCAGTTCTTC
once TRBJ2-7 TRBV7-9 NA CASSSIGEQYF TGTGCCAGCAGCTCTATTGGCGAGCAGTACTTC
NA TRBJ2-3 TRBV29-1 TRBD2 CSVQTLAGYTDTQYF TGCAGCGTCCAAACACTAGCGGGCTACACAGATACGCAGTATTTT
NA TRBJ2-5 TRBV7-7 TRBD1 CASSLMGQQETQYF TGTGCCAGCAGCTTAATGGGACAGCAAGAGACCCAGTACTTC
NA TRBJ2-1 TRBV6-1 TRBD2 CASSETSARGSMNEQFF TGTGCCAGCAGTGAAACCTCCGCTCGCGGGAGTATGAATGAGCAGTTCTTC
NA TRBJ1-4 TRBV6-6 NA CASRAARGEKLFF TGTGCCTCCAGGGCGGCCCGGGGTGAAAAACTGTTTTTT
once TRBJ1-2 TRBV6-6 NA CASTKAGSANYGYTF TGTGCCAGCACCAAAGCAGGATCAGCTAACTATGGCTACACCTTC